This T cell receptor beta chain was recovered during a study of cytomegalovirus exposure and HLA in healthy donors. Study-level points and caveats: A later analysis linked a missense variant in DCLRE1C to the trimming of TCR beta V and J genes. The listing of roughly 160 TCR beta chains classed them as cytomegalovirus-associated.

V lost 5 bases to trimming and J lost 5 bases; unmatched junction nucleotides: 8. The germline gives CDR1 MDHEN, CDR2 SYDVKM. The CDR3 spans 15 residues. With 60 Vbeta and 13 Jbeta primers, the PCR was carried out. TCRdb's table, derived via immunoSEQ multiplex PCR, lists solely in-frame clones and lacks some. The sample gives 180,000 or so clones, approximately 80% of which show up once; 1.4% is in the top ten. To note about this clone: Antigen: not known.

This chain connects TRBV28 to TRBJ2-5, with 10 bases fitting TRBD2. The sample was PBMCs. The receptor was derived from a girl aged 5-17 years in good health and CMV-seropositive. CDR3 sequence reads: CASSASGREAETQYF. CDR3 DNA: TGTGCCAGCAGTGCCAGCGGGAGGGAGGCGGAGACCCAGTACTTC.